The 32 T cell receptor beta chains below were found in one sample sequenced in a study of blood T cell repertoires in COVID-19. TCRdb's table, derived via immunoSEQ multiplex PCR, lists solely in-frame clones and lacks some. This table has about 120,000 clones, approximately 80% appearing once. Source material: peripheral blood. The receptors come from a human donor in a cohort sampled during active COVID-19.

The V and J genes are TRBV10-3 and TRBJ1-1, with D unclear. Trimming removed 11 bases from V and 7 bases from J, with 20 bases in between. CDR1 is ENHRY and CDR2 is SYGVKD in the germline V gene. The CDR3 totals 13 residues. The CDR3 region has the DNA TGTGCCTCCTTCGCGGGCCAGTCTAATGAAGCTTTCTTT. Translating gives CASFAGQSNEAFF.

The V gene is TRBV19, the J gene TRBJ1-2; perhaps TRBD1 as D (5 bases). This CDR3 has 13 amino acids. V dropped 8 bases and J dropped 2 bases, with 12 bases sitting between them. Per germline, CDR1 LNHDA and CDR2 SQIVND (reference sequence). This CDR3 is CASQPGGNYGYTF. CDR3 sequence (DNA): TGTGCCAGTCAACCTGGGGGGAACTATGGCTACACCTTC.

The chain recombines TRBV4-1 with TRBJ1-5, with TRBD1 identical over 7 bases. This CDR3 spans 15 amino acids. The trim removed 4 bases at V and 1 base at J, leaving 4 bases unmatched. Germline V CDR1 and CDR2: MGHRA, YSYEKL. CDR3 DNA: TGCGCCAGCAGCCGGCAGGGGGAGAGCAATCAGCCCCAGCATTTT. This sequence encodes CASSRQGESNQPQHF.

This clone has more than one count but fewer than ten. The chain carries TRBV7-9 and TRBJ2-7; D is unclear. The V and J ends lost 0 bases and 5 bases respectively, with 14 bases between them. The CDR3 is made up of 15 amino acids. Germline V gene lookup returns CDR1 SEHNR and CDR2 FQNEAQ (reference sequence). CDR3 coding DNA: TGTGCCAGCAGCTTAGCCACTCTCGGAAGCGACGAGCAGTACTTC. Protein: CASSLATLGSDEQYF.

The chain recombines TRBV19 with TRBJ1-1; 8 positions match TRBD1. V lost 4 bases, J lost 6 bases, and 7 bases stayed unmatched. CDR3 length: 14 residues. CDR1 is LNHDA, CDR2 SQIVND, per germline (reference sequence). The CDR3 sequence is CASSTRDRHAEAFF. CDR3 nucleotides: TGTGCCAGTAGTACCCGGGACAGGCACGCTGAAGCTTTCTTT.

The chain employs TRBV19 and TRBJ1-6, with 8 bases identical to TRBD1. Per germline, CDR1 LNHDA and CDR2 SQIVND (reference sequence). Trimming took 3 bases from V and 7 from J; bases not matched to a gene: 8. The CDR3 spans 16 residues. This chain's CDR3 is CASSIPTGTGNSPLHF. The DNA for the CDR3 is TGTGCCAGTAGTATCCCTACCGGGACAGGAAATTCACCCCTCCACTTT.

J is TRBJ1-3 and V is TRBV6-6; the D is unclear. Germline CDR1 and CDR2: MNHNY and SVGAGI (reference sequence). The CDR3 runs 14 residues. Trimming shortened V by 1 base and J by 0 bases, and 4 bases separated the two germline ends. The CDR3 DNA follows: TGTGCCAGCAGTTACTACAGCTCTGGAAACACCATATATTTT. Translation gives CASSYYSSGNTIYF.

V and J are TRBV5-1 and TRBJ2-6; 8 bases agree with TRBD2. Germline V gene sequence: CDR1 SGHRS, CDR2 YFSETQ. This CDR3 is 17 amino acids long. Trimming took 6 bases from V and 0 from J; bases not matched to a gene: 8. The CDR3, as DNA: TGCGCCAGCACTGCGGGGGGCCCCGGCTCTGGGGCCAACGTCCTGACTTTC. This translates into CASTAGGPGSGANVLTF.

This sequence joins TRBV5-1 and TRBJ2-1; 10 bases match TRBD2. The CDR3 sequence is 14 residues long. Losses at the gene ends were 7 bases for V and 3 bases for J; bases not matched to a gene: 4. The germline V gene encodes CDR1 SGHRS and CDR2 YFSETQ. CDR3 loop: CASVSGGVYNEQFF. CDR3 in DNA: TGCGCCAGCGTGAGCGGGGGGGTCTACAATGAGCAGTTCTTC.

The chain joins TRBV6-5 to TRBJ2-2; maybe TRBD1 (6 bases). This CDR3 region has 14 residues. Trimming stripped 6 bases from V and 0 bases from J, with 8 bases between. Germline loops: CDR1 MNHEY, CDR2 SVGAGI. The CDR3: CASRDSPNTGELFF. The DNA for the CDR3 is TGTGCCAGCAGGGACAGCCCGAACACCGGGGAGCTGTTTTTT.

The V and J genes are TRBV12-5 and TRBJ2-7, with 12 bases lining up with TRBD1. V gave up 0 bases and J gave up 6 bases; unmatched junction bases: 9. This CDR3 comprises 17 residues. CDR1 and CDR2 (germline): LGHNT, FRNRAP. CDR3 sequence: CASGLVGSGTGGAEQYF. The CDR3 DNA reads as TGTGCTAGTGGTTTGGTTGGGAGCGGGACAGGGGGCGCCGAGCAGTACTTC. Variable domain in full (rest from reference TRBV12-5 and TRBJ2-7): DARVTQTPRHKVTEMGQEVTMRCQPILGHNTVFWYRQTMMQGLELLAYFRNRAPLDDSGMPKDRFSAEMPDATLATLKIQPSEPRDSAVYFCASGLVGSGTGGAEQYFGPGTRLTVT.

V usage is TRBV25-1 and J usage is TRBJ2-7; the match to TRBD1 covers 7 bases. With V trimmed by 6 bases and J by 2 bases, 4 bases remained unmatched. Germline CDR1 is MGHDK and CDR2 is SYGVNS. The CDR3 is 13 residues long. CDR3 DNA: TGTGCCAGCAGGCCGACAGGGACCTACGAGCAGTACTTC. It specifies CASRPTGTYEQYF.

This rearrangement joins TRBV24-1 to TRBJ1-1; 8 nucleotides line up with TRBD1. Germline values: CDR1 KGHDR, CDR2 SFDVKD. The trim removed 7 bases at V and 3 bases at J, leaving 6 bases unmatched. The CDR3 has 14 amino acids. The DNA for the CDR3 is TGTGCCACCAGGGGACAGGTGGGGGACACTGAAGCTTTCTTT. Translated: CATRGQVGDTEAFF.

This clone was observed once. CDR3 sequence (DNA): TGTGCCAGCAGCTCACGACGACAGGGTAGTGGCTACACCTTC. Its translation is CASSSRRQGSGYTF. V is TRBV7-8 and J is TRBJ1-2; 7 positions match TRBD1. CDR3 length: 14 amino acids. In germline, CDR1 is SGHVS, CDR2 FQNEAQ. The V and J ends lost 4 bases and 7 bases, in that order; junction bases with no gene match: 9.

The gene calls are TRBV20-1 and TRBJ2-3; TRBD2 matches 15 bases. Germline V CDR1 and CDR2: DFQATT, SNEGSKA (reference sequence). V was pared by 3 bases and J by 0 bases, with 13 bases of the junction left unmatched. CDR3 length: 20 residues. The CDR3 sequence: CSASQGTGLAGGGSTDTQYF. The CDR3 coding sequence is TGCAGTGCTAGTCAAGGCACAGGACTAGCGGGGGGGGGTAGCACAGATACGCAGTATTTT.

The V and J genes are TRBV7-2 and TRBJ2-7; TRBD2 aligns across 14 bases. There are 16 residues in the CDR3. CDR1 and CDR2 from the germline V gene are SGHTA and FQGNSA. V was clipped by 2 bases and J by 7 bases; unmatched bases: 7. This chain's CDR3 is CASSLQGLAGAGEQYF. As DNA, the CDR3 is TGTGCCAGCAGCTTACAGGGACTAGCGGGGGCAGGGGAGCAGTACTTC.

The sample holds one count of this clone. The chain recombines TRBV3-1 (or the pseudogene TRBV3-2) with TRBJ2-2, with 8 bases matching TRBD2. The CDR3 sequence is 12 residues long. Germline CDR1 LGHDT, CDR2 YNNKEL (reference sequence). V lost 8 bases and J lost 6; bases outside the gene matches: 2. The CDR3 here is CASGLAAGELFF. CDR3 DNA: TGTGCCAGCGGACTAGCTGCCGGGGAGCTGTTTTTT.

This chain connects TRBV7-2 to TRBJ2-5; D perhaps matches TRBD1 (5 bases). V was clipped by 5 bases and J by 1 base, with 8 bases between them. The CDR3 contains 13 residues. The germline V gene has CDR1 SGHTA and CDR2 FQGNSA. Here the CDR3 DNA reads TGTGCCAGCAGCCGGCAGGGCCAAGAGACCCAGTACTTC. Its protein product is CASSRQGQETQYF. Looking up the rest from reference TRBV7-2 and TRBJ2-5 gives the full variable domain: GAGVSQSPSNKVTEKGKDVELRCDPISGHTALYWYRQSLGQGLEFLIYFQGNSAPDKSGLPSDRFSAERTGGSVSTLTIQRTQQEDSAVYLCASSRQGQETQYFGPGTRLLVL.

The CDR3 region is CASSLIGGAETGELFF. DNA for the CDR3: TGTGCCAGCAGCTTGATTGGGGGGGCAGAGACCGGGGAGCTGTTTTTT. The rearrangement uses TRBV7-8 and TRBJ2-2; D is perhaps TRBD2 (7 bases). Germline V gene sequence: CDR1 SGHVS, CDR2 FQNEAQ. The CDR3 consists of 16 residues. V dropped 3 bases and J dropped 5 bases, with 16 bases sitting between them.

The chain joins TRBV5-1 to TRBJ2-1; tentative D call: TRBD1 (5 bases). The CDR3 is 13 residues long. Germline assignment: CDR1 SGHRS and CDR2 YFSETQ. V shed 4 bases and J shed 8 bases, with 13 bases lying between them. CDR3 DNA sequence: TGCGCCAGCAGCCTAACACACAGGTATGAGCAGTTCTTC. Its protein product is CASSLTHRYEQFF.

The chain is built from TRBV4-2 and TRBJ1-3, with TRBD1 matching 7 bases. Germline loops: CDR1 LGHNA, CDR2 YNFKEQ. J was trimmed by 1 base and V by 0 bases; bases with no gene match: 6. The CDR3 contains 17 residues. The CDR3 here is CASSQDQGVTSGNTIYF. CDR3 DNA sequence: TGTGCCAGCAGCCAAGATCAGGGGGTGACGTCTGGAAACACCATATATTTT.

V usage is TRBV29-1 and J usage is TRBJ1-5; D may be TRBD1 (5 bases). Germline CDR1 and CDR2: SQVTM and ANQGSEA. Trimming left V 1 base short and J 2 bases short, with 18 bases between. The CDR3 runs 17 residues. CDR3 sequence reads: CSVEGREIVYGNQPQHF. The CDR3 nucleotides read TGCAGCGTTGAAGGCAGGGAAATTGTATATGGCAATCAGCCCCAGCATTTT. Full variable domain (rest looked up from reference TRBV29-1 and TRBJ1-5): SAVISQKPSRDICQRGTSLTIQCQVDSQVTMMFWYRQQPGQSLTLIATANQGSEATYESGFVIDKFPISRPNLTFSTLTVSNMSPEDSSIYLCSVEGREIVYGNQPQHFGDGTRLSIL.

The chain joins TRBV12-3 or TRBV12-4 to TRBJ2-7, with D perhaps TRBD1 (5 bases). The V and J ends lost 1 base and 6 bases respectively, with 10 bases between them. The CDR3 length is 13 residues. The CDR3: CASSLDLGLEQYF. Written as DNA, the CDR3 is TGTGCCAGCAGTTTAGATCTGGGGCTCGAGCAGTACTTC.

The chain has TRBV3-1 (or the pseudogene TRBV3-2) and TRBJ1-1; 10 bases fit TRBD1. Germline trimming cut 2 bases from V and 4 bases from J; bases unmatched to any gene: 19. CDR1 is LGHDT, CDR2 YNNKEL, per germline (reference sequence). The CDR3 length is 20 residues. CDR3 residues: CASSQIVSGGTGEEGTEAFF. For the CDR3, the DNA is TGTGCCAGCAGCCAAATAGTCTCGGGCGGGACAGGGGAGGAGGGCACTGAAGCTTTCTTT.

The gene calls are TRBV5-4 and TRBJ1-2, with D maybe TRBD1 (6 bases). Germline V lookup: CDR1 SGHNT, CDR2 YYREEE (reference sequence). Trimming took 3 bases from V and 4 from J, leaving 7 bases between them. This CDR3 contains 12 residues. The chain's CDR3 is CASSSDSYGYTF. The CDR3 DNA sequence: TGTGCCAGCAGCTCGGACAGCTATGGCTACACCTTC.

Only a few counts were recorded for this clone. The V gene is TRBV6-6, the J gene TRBJ2-3, with 9 bases lining up with TRBD2. The CDR3 is 13 residues long. J was trimmed by 1 base and V by 9 bases; bases with no gene match: 2. From germline, CDR1 is MNHNY and CDR2 SVGAGI (reference sequence). The CDR3 here is CASSGGRTDTQYF. CDR3 sequence (DNA): TGTGCCAGTAGCGGGGGCCGCACAGATACGCAGTATTTT.

The chain uses TRBV27 and TRBJ2-3, with D possibly TRBD2 on 7 matching bases. V was shortened by 7 bases and J by 2 bases, with 13 bases between the two germline ends. The CDR3 extends over 14 amino acids. Germline V CDR1 and CDR2: MNHEY, SMNVEV (reference sequence). The CDR3 region is CASTRAGATDTQYF. CDR3 sequence (DNA): TGTGCCAGCACGAGGGCGGGGGCCACAGATACGCAGTATTTT.

This clone was counted between two and nine times. This sample includes further DNA sequences coding for the same CDR3. V is TRBV9 and J is TRBJ2-3; unclear D gene. V gave up 0 bases and J gave up 0 bases, with 5 bases separating them. The CDR3 is 14 amino acids. Germline CDR1 and CDR2: SGDLS and YYNGEE. CDR3 sequence: CASSVVPSTDTQYF. In DNA form, the CDR3 reads TGTGCCAGCAGCGTAGTTCCGAGCACAGATACGCAGTATTTT.

The chain has TRBV7-8 and TRBJ2-5; 11 nucleotides line up with TRBD1. Trimming at V came to 2 bases and at J to 5 bases, leaving 4 bases not matched to a gene. The CDR3 contains 15 residues. Germline V gene lookup returns CDR1 SGHVS and CDR2 FQNEAQ. For the CDR3, the DNA is TGTGCCAGCAGCTTACGGGACAGGGGGATGGAGACCCAGTACTTC. Residues: CASSLRDRGMETQYF.

The rearrangement joins TRBV6-5 to TRBJ2-7; D possibly corresponds to TRBD2 (6 bases). The V end lost 2 bases, the J end lost 4 bases, and 12 bases lay between the germline ends. Germline V gene sequence: CDR1 MNHEY, CDR2 SVGAGI. The length of the CDR3 is 14 residues. CDR3 DNA: TGTGCCAGCAGTTACGCGGCGGGGCGTTACGAGCAGTACTTC. Translation: CASSYAAGRYEQYF.

This chain uses TRBV6-2 or TRBV6-3 with TRBJ2-4; D might be TRBD1 (6 bases). The V end lost 2 bases, the J end lost 8 bases, and 19 bases lay between the germline ends. Germline lookup yields CDR1 MNHEY and CDR2 SVGEGT. The CDR3 extends over 16 amino acids. The CDR3 reads CASSYDGTRFHDIQYF. In DNA, the CDR3 is TGTGCCAGCAGTTACGATGGGACAAGATTCCACGACATTCAGTACTTC.

This sequence joins TRBV25-1 and TRBJ2-5, with 10 bases matching TRBD1. J lost 4 bases, V lost 1 base, and 9 bases had no gene match. The CDR3 length is 17 residues. Germline loops: CDR1 MGHDK, CDR2 SYGVNS. DNA of the CDR3: TGTGCCAGCAGTGAATGGGGACAGGGGAAGTTGCGAGAGACCCAGTACTTC. Residues: CASSEWGQGKLRETQYF. The full variable domain, with the rest looked up from reference TRBV25-1 and TRBJ2-5, is EADIYQTPRYLVIGTGKKITLECSQTMGHDKMYWYQQDPGMELHLIHYSYGVNSTEKGDLSSESTVSRIRTEHFPLTLESARPSHTSQYLCASSEWGQGKLRETQYFGPGTRLLVL.